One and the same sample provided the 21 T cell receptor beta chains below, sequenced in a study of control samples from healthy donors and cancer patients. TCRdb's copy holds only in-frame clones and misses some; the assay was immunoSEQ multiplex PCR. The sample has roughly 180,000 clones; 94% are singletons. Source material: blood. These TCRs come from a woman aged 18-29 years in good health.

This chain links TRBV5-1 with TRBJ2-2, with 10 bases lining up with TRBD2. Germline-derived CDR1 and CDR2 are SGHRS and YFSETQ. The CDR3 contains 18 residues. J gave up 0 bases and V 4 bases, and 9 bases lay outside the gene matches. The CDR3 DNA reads TGCGCCAGCAGCGGCGGTGGGCTAGCGGGGGCGAACACCGGGGAGCTGTTTTTT. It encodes CASSGGGLAGANTGELFF.

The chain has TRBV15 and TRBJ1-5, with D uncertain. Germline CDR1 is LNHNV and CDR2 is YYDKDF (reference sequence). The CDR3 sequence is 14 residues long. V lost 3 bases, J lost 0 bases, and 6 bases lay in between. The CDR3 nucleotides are TGTGCCACCAGCAGGTGGGATAGCAATCAGCCCCAGCATTTT. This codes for CATSRWDSNQPQHF.

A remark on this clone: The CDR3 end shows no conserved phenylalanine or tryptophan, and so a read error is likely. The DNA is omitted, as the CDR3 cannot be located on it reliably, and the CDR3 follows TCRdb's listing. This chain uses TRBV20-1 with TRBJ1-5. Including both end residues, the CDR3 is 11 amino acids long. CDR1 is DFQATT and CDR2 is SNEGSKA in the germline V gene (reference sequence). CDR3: CSALIGFWRLD.

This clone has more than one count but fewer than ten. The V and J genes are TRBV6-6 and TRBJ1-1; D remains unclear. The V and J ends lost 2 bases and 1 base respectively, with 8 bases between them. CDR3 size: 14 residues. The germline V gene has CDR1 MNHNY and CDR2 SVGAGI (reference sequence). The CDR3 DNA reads TGTGCCAGCAGTTACGGGTCGAGGAACACTGAAGCTTTCTTT. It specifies CASSYGSRNTEAFF.

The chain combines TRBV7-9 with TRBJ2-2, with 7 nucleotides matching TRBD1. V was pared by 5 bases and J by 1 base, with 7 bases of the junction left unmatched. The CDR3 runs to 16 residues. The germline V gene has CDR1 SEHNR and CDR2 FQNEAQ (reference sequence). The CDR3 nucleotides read TGTGCCAGCAGCCCTACTAGGGGGCGGAACACCGGGGAGCTGTTTTTT. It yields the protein CASSPTRGRNTGELFF.

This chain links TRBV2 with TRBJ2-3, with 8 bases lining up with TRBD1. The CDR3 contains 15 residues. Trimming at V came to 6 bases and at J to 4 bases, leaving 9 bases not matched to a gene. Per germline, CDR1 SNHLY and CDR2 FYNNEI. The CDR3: CASSPETGVPDTQYF. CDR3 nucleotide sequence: TGTGCCAGCAGCCCGGAGACAGGGGTTCCAGATACGCAGTATTTT.

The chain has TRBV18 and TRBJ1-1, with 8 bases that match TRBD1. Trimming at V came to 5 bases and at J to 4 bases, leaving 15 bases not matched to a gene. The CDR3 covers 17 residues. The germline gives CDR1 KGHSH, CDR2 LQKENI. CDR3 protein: CASSSSGQVGGGTEAFF. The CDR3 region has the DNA TGTGCCAGCTCATCATCGGGACAGGTTGGGGGGGGCACTGAAGCTTTCTTT.

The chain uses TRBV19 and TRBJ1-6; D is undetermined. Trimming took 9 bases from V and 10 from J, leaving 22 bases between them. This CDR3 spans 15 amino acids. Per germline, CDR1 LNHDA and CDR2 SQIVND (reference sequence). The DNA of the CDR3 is TGTGCCAGCCCCTCCCCGGACCGCCGGATGTCACCCCTCCACTTT. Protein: CASPSPDRRMSPLHF.

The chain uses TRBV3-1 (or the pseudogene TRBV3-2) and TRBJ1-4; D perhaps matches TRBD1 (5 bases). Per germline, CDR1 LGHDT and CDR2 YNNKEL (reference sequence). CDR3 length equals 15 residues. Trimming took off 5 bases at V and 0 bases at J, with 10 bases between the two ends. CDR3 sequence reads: CASSGGIATNEKLFF. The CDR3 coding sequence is TGTGCCAGCAGCGGGGGGATCGCAACTAATGAAAAACTGTTTTTT.

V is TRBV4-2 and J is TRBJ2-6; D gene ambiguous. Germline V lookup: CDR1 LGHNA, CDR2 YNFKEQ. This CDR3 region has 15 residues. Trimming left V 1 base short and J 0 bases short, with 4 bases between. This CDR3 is CASSQVPSGANVLTF. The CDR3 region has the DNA TGTGCCAGCAGCCAAGTTCCCTCTGGGGCCAACGTCCTGACTTTC.

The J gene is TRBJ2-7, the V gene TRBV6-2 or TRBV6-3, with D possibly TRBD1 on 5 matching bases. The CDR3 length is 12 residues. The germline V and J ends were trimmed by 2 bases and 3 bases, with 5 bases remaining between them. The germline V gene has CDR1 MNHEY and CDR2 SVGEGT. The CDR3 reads CASSYDSYEQYF. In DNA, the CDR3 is TGTGCCAGCAGTTACGACAGCTACGAGCAGTACTTC.

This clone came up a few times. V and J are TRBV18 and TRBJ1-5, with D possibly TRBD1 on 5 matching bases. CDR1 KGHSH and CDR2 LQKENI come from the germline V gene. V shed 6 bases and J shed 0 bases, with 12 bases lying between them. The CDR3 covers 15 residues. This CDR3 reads CASSPTVNSNQPQHF. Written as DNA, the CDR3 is TGTGCCAGCTCCCCGACAGTTAATAGCAATCAGCCCCAGCATTTT.

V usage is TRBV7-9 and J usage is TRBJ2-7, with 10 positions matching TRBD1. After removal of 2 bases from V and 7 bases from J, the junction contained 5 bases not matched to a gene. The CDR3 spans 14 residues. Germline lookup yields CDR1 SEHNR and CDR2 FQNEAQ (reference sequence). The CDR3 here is CASSLWDRGGEQYF. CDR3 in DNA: TGTGCCAGCAGCTTATGGGACAGGGGTGGAGAGCAGTACTTC.

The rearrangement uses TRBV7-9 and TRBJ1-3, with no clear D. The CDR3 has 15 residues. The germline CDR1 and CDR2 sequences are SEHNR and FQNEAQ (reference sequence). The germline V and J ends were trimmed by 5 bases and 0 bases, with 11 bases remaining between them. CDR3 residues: CASSPGSTSGNTIYF. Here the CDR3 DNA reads TGTGCCAGCAGCCCCGGGAGTACCTCTGGAAACACCATATATTTT. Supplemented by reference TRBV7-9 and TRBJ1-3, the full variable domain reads DTGVSQNPRHKITKRGQNVTFRCDPISEHNRLYWYRQTLGQGPEFLTYFQNEAQLEKSRLLSDRFSAERPKGSFSTLEIQRTEQGDSAMYLCASSPGSTSGNTIYFGEGSWLTVV.

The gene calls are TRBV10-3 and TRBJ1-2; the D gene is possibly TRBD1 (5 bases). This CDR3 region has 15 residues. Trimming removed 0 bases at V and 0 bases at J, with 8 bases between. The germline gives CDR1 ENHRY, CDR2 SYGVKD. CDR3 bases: TGTGCCATCAGTGAGTCAAGGACAACTAACTATGGCTACACCTTC. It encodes CAISESRTTNYGYTF.

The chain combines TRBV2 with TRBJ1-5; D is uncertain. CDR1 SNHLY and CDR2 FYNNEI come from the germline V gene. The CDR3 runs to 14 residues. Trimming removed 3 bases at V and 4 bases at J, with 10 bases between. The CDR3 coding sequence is TGTGCCAGCAGTGACGGGGAACCAAATCAGCCCCAGCATTTT. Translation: CASSDGEPNQPQHF.

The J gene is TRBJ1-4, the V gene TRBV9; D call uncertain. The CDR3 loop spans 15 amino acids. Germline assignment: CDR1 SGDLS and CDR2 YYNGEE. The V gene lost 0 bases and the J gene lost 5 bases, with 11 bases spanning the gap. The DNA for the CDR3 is TGTGCCAGCAGCGTAGGACTGGGGTGGAATGAAAAACTGTTTTTT. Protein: CASSVGLGWNEKLFF.

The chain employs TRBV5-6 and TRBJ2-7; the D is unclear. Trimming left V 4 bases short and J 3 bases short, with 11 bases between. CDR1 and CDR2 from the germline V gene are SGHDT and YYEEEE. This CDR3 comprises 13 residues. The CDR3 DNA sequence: TGTGCCAGCAGCGGTTCTGCGTACTACGAGCAGTACTTC. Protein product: CASSGSAYYEQYF. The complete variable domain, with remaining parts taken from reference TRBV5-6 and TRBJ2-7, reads DAGVTQSPTHLIKTRGQQVTLRCSPKSGHDTVSWYQQALGQGPQFIFQYYEEEERQRGNFPDRFSGHQFPNYSSELNVNALLLGDSALYLCASSGSAYYEQYFGPGTRLTVT.

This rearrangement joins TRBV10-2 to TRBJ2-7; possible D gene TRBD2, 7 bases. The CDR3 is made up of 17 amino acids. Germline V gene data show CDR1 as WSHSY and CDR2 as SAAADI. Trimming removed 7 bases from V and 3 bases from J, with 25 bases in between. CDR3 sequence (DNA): TGCGCCAGCAAAGGGGGGGGATTGGCGGGACTCGTCTACGAGCAGTACTTC. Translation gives CASKGGGLAGLVYEQYF.

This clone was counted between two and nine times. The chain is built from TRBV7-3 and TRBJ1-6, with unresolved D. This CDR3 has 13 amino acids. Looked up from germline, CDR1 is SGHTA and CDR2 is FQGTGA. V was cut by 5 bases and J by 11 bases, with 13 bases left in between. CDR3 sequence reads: CASSRWRTAPLHF. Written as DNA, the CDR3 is TGTGCCAGCAGCCGCTGGCGGACCGCACCCCTCCACTTT.

DNA for the CDR3: TGCAGCGTTGAAGCCGCCGCAACATTTCACGTAGGCTACACCTTC. Its protein is CSVEAAATFHVGYTF. The V gene is TRBV29-1, the J gene TRBJ1-2, with no clear D. The CDR3 totals 15 residues. Germline V CDR1 and CDR2: SQVTM, ANQGSEA. V was pared by 1 base and J by 8 bases, with 20 bases between.